Presented here are 9 T cell receptor beta chains from one specimen sequenced in a study of blood T cell repertoires in COVID-19. Here immunoSEQ multiplex PCR was the method, and the copy in TCRdb shows in-frame clones only, minus some. Here the sample spans roughly 90,000 clones, around 83% being singletons. The sample taken for sequencing was peripheral blood. The receptors stem from a woman in her 70s with acute or convalescent COVID-19.

This chain uses TRBV6-5 with TRBJ1-3; D is uncertain. Trimming removed 6 bases from V and 4 bases from J, with 7 bases in between. The germline gives CDR1 MNHEY, CDR2 SVGAGI. The CDR3 spans 12 residues. The DNA of the CDR3 is TGTGCCAGCAGGGCCCCCGGAAACACCATATATTTT. Translating gives CASRAPGNTIYF.

J is TRBJ2-5 and V is TRBV29-1; D uncertain. Germline V gives CDR1 SQVTM, CDR2 ANQGSEA. This CDR3 is built from 13 residues. V lost 0 bases and J 5 bases, leaving 10 bases between the germline ends. The CDR3: CSVEDLGRETQYF. In DNA, the CDR3 is TGCAGCGTTGAAGATCTAGGCCGGGAGACCCAGTACTTC.

This sequence joins TRBV18 and TRBJ1-4; no reliable D call. Trimming shortened V by 6 bases and J by 1 base, and 9 bases separated the two germline ends. This CDR3 spans 14 amino acids. Germline CDR1 and CDR2: KGHSH and LQKENI. Here the CDR3 reads CASSPGRTNEKLFF. The CDR3 region has the DNA TGTGCCAGCTCCCCGGGGAGAACTAATGAAAAACTGTTTTTT.

The rearrangement uses TRBV6-1 and TRBJ2-1, with 7 bases identical to TRBD1. The CDR3 length is 14 residues. Germline V gene sequence: CDR1 MNHNS, CDR2 SASEGT. V lost 2 bases to trimming and J lost 7 bases; unmatched junction nucleotides: 5. Here the CDR3 reads CASSELGQWNEQFF. The CDR3 nucleotides read TGTGCCAGCAGTGAACTGGGACAGTGGAATGAGCAGTTCTTC.

The genes are TRBV10-1 and TRBJ1-2; 8 bases line up with TRBD1. Germline V gene sequence: CDR1 WNHNN, CDR2 SYGVQD (reference sequence). The CDR3 is 17 residues long. The V segment lost 0 bases and the J segment 4 bases; nucleotides outside the gene matches: 10. The CDR3 DNA follows: TGCGCCAGCAGTGAGTCGCTAATGCGGGACAGGCCCTATGGCTACACCTTC. Its protein product is CASSESLMRDRPYGYTF.

The CDR3 reads CASSLGANQETQYF. The CDR3, as DNA: TGCGCCAGCAGCTTGGGGGCCAACCAAGAGACCCAGTACTTC. The V and J genes are TRBV5-1 and TRBJ2-5; D is undetermined. This CDR3 region has 14 residues. The V end lost 0 bases, the J end lost 0 bases, and 6 bases lay between the germline ends. The germline gives CDR1 SGHRS, CDR2 YFSETQ.

The CDR3: CASSQESGGIDTQYF. The DNA of the CDR3 is TGTGCCAGCAGCCAAGAATCGGGAGGGATAGATACGCAGTATTTT. The chain couples TRBV3-1 (or the pseudogene TRBV3-2) to TRBJ2-3, with 8 bases matching TRBD2. CDR3 size: 15 residues. V was clipped by 0 bases and J by 5 bases; unmatched bases: 4. Per the germline V gene, CDR1 is LGHDT and CDR2 is YNNKEL (reference sequence).

CDR3 bases: TGTGCCAGCAGTTTCGTCCCGAACACTGAAGCTTTCTTT. It translates to CASSFVPNTEAFF. The chain joins TRBV6-2 or TRBV6-3 to TRBJ1-1; D remains unclear. Trimming stripped 4 bases from V and 1 base from J, with 7 bases between. CDR1 and CDR2 (germline): MNHEY, SVGEGT. The CDR3 covers 13 residues.

This chain connects TRBV24-1 to TRBJ2-1; 12 nucleotides match TRBD2. Trimming at V came to 11 bases and at J to 0 bases, leaving 16 bases not matched to a gene. The germline gives CDR1 KGHDR, CDR2 SFDVKD. This CDR3 is built from 19 residues. The CDR3 nucleotides are TGTGCCAGGGGACCTGGACTAGCGGGGCCTGCTAGCTCCTACAATGAGCAGTTCTTC. Its protein product is CARGPGLAGPASSYNEQFF.